The sequence of this T cell receptor beta chain was determined in a study of spatial heterogeneity in lung cancer. For the study at large: Donation came from roughly 72 patients with untreated early-stage non-small cell lung cancer.

Time point: blood at routine non-recurrence follow-up after resection. Extraction of whole RNA from tumor, nontumor lung or frozen PBMC preceded unsorted sequencing. The CDR3 loop spans 14 amino acids. CDR1 and CDR2 from the germline V gene are SNHLY and FYNNEI. V lost 7 bases and J lost 0, with 11 bases in between. This clonotype was detected many times. All TCR cDNA molecules were individually tagged with a unique molecular identifier. TCRdb reprocessed the 5' RACE reads with MiXCR, giving one entry per CDR3 protein. In the table there are about 30,000 distinct CDR3 sequences, 5.5% to 7% of which are singletons.

The chain carries TRBV2 and TRBJ2-3; perhaps D is TRBD1 or TRBD2 (6 bases each). This TCR was recovered from a male donor with early-stage non-small cell lung cancer. The sample in question was PBMCs, obtained at follow-up. As DNA, the CDR3 is TGTGCCAGCATCGGGGGCCTGAGCACAGATACGCAGTATTTT. This gives the protein CASIGGLSTDTQYF. The variable domain in full, completed from reference TRBV2 and TRBJ2-3, reads EPEVTQTPSHQVTQMGQEVILRCVPISNHLYFYWYRQILGQKVEFLVSFYNNEISEKSEIFDDQFSVERPDGSNFTLKIRSTKLEDSAMYFCASIGGLSTDTQYFGPGTRLTVL.